This T cell receptor (beta chain) was found in a study of cytomegalovirus exposure and HLA in healthy donors. Whole-study context: A prior study identified 110 million or so unique TCR beta sequences from around 180 million T cells.

The primer mix had 60 Vbeta and 13 Jbeta primers. Assay used: immunoSEQ multiplex PCR; TCRdb lists only in-frame clones, some missing. The profile shows some 150,000 clones, approximately 78% of them singletons. Trimming cost V 4 bases and J 9 bases, with 20 bases left between them. This CDR3 has 15 residues. Germline lookup yields CDR1 SGDLS and CDR2 YYNGEE. The chain has TRBV9 and TRBJ2-1; weak D call: TRBD2 (7 bases). The origin of this receptor is a woman aged 35 to 49 in good health and CMV-seropositive. Sequenced material: PBMCs. CDR3 nucleotide sequence: TGTGCCAGCAGCACTATCGGGGGGCAATCGGGTGAGCAGTTCTTC. Protein: CASSTIGGQSGEQFF.